The 15 T cell receptor beta chains listed next were all sequenced from one sample in a study of tumor-infiltrating lymphocytes in oesophageal squamous cell carcinoma. MiXCR was run by TCRdb on the PCR reads, yielding one entry per CDR3 protein. The profile covers over 12,000 distinct CDR3 sequences, with about 50% appearing a single time and approximately 46% taken by the ten largest. The sample was blood. Receptors originate from a male donor with esophageal squamous cell carcinoma.

The V and J genes are TRBV28 and TRBJ2-2, with D perhaps assigned TRBD1 or TRBD2 (6 bases each). V dropped 2 bases and J dropped 2 bases, with 9 bases sitting between them. CDR1 MDHEN and CDR2 SYDVKM come from the germline V gene. CDR3 length equals 15 residues. CDR3 coding DNA: TGTGCCAGCAGTTTAACGGGGGCAAACACCGGGGAGCTGTTTTTT. It specifies CASSLTGANTGELFF. Drawing the rest from reference TRBV28 and TRBJ2-2, the complete variable domain is DVKVTQSSRYLVKRTGEKVFLECVQDMDHENMFWYRQDPGLGLRLIYFSYDVKMKEKGDIPEGYSVSREKKERFSLILESASTNQTSMYLCASSLTGANTGELFFGEGSRLTVL.

V is TRBV6-2 or TRBV6-3 and J is TRBJ1-2, with 8 bases identical to TRBD1. V lost 0 bases and J lost 1; bases outside the gene matches: 4. From germline, CDR1 is MNHEY and CDR2 SVGEGT. The CDR3 loop spans 16 amino acids. The CDR3 DNA reads as TGTGCCAGCAGTTACTCGACAGGGGCGTATAACTATGGCTACACCTTC. The encoded protein is CASSYSTGAYNYGYTF.

This clonotype is medium-sized in the sample. V gene TRBV6-1 combines with J gene TRBJ2-5; D remains unclear. The CDR3 is 15 amino acids. Germline assignment: CDR1 MNHNS and CDR2 SASEGT. The V gene lost 1 base and the J gene lost 5 bases, with 14 bases spanning the gap. The CDR3 loop is CASSEGWHPRETQYF. The CDR3 DNA reads TGTGCCAGCAGTGAAGGCTGGCACCCCCGGGAGACCCAGTACTTC.

The chain combines TRBV7-3 with TRBJ2-2; TRBD1 aligns across 8 bases. The CDR3 spans 14 residues. Trimming at V came to 3 bases and at J to 7 bases, leaving 4 bases not matched to a gene. Germline CDR1 SGHTA, CDR2 FQGTGA. The CDR3 region is CASSFRGQGGELFF. CDR3 nucleotides: TGTGCCAGCAGCTTCAGGGGGCAGGGCGGGGAGCTGTTTTTT. Full variable domain (rest looked up from reference TRBV7-3 and TRBJ2-2): GAGVSQTPSNKVTEKGKYVELRCDPISGHTALYWYRQSLGQGPEFLIYFQGTGAADDSGLPNDRFFAVRPEGSVSTLKIQRTERGDSAVYLCASSFRGQGGELFFGEGSRLTVL.

This chain links TRBV7-2 with TRBJ2-3; D is possibly TRBD2 (7 bases). The end of the DNA fits TRBJ2-1 better, so the J call may be wrong. Germline-derived CDR1 and CDR2 are SGHTA and FQGNSA. This CDR3 is built from 15 residues. Here the CDR3 DNA reads TGTGCCAGCAGCCCCTTCGAGGGGGGGTCGTACGAGCAGTTCTTC. Its protein product is CASSPFEGGSYEQFF.

The chain joins TRBV7-3 to TRBJ2-3; 10 nucleotides align to TRBD2. Trimming removed 2 bases from V and 2 bases from J; junction bases left unmatched: 4. CDR3 size: 16 residues. Per germline, CDR1 SGHTA and CDR2 FQGTGA. CDR3 nucleotides: TGTGCCAGCAGCTTACAAGCGGGAGGGAACACAGATACGCAGTATTTT. Translation gives CASSLQAGGNTDTQYF.

The chain couples TRBV2 to TRBJ2-5; 9 bases agree with TRBD1. After removal of 7 bases from V and 5 bases from J, the junction contained 5 bases not matched to a gene. The CDR3 runs 13 residues. Germline V gene lookup returns CDR1 SNHLY and CDR2 FYNNEI. The CDR3 DNA reads as TGTGCCAGCACAGACAGGGGGGACGAGACCCAGTACTTC. Translation gives CASTDRGDETQYF.

CDR3 amino acids: CASSLQGQGAHGETQYF. CDR3 DNA: TGTGCCAGCAGCTTACAGGGACAGGGGGCGCACGGAGAGACCCAGTACTTC. The chain links TRBV7-8 to TRBJ2-5; 12 positions match TRBD1. Germline V CDR1 and CDR2: SGHVS, FQNEAQ. Trimming cost V 2 bases and J 4 bases; bases outside gene matches: 8. CDR3 length: 17 amino acids.

This clonotype has a handful of counts. The rearrangement links TRBV7-6 to TRBJ2-1; D is unclear. The germline V gene encodes CDR1 SGHVS and CDR2 FNYEAQ. The CDR3 has 16 amino acids. The V end lost 11 bases, the J end lost 0 bases, and 20 bases lay between the germline ends. CDR3 amino acids: CAGETVGRSSYNEQFF. In DNA, the CDR3 is TGTGCCGGAGAGACTGTAGGGCGAAGCTCCTACAATGAGCAGTTCTTC.

The chain joins TRBV7-6 to TRBJ2-1; no clear D gene. The better agreement between TRBJ2-7 and the DNA end casts doubt on the J call. Germline V gene lookup returns CDR1 SGHVS and CDR2 FNYEAQ. The CDR3 runs 13 residues. The CDR3 DNA reads as TGTGCCAGCAGCTTCCCCACCGCCTACGAGCAGTACTTC. Its protein product is CASSFPTAYEQYF.

This clonotype was recorded many times. The chain links TRBV4-1 to TRBJ1-5; no clear D. The germline V gene encodes CDR1 MGHRA and CDR2 YSYEKL. The CDR3 has 18 residues. V was shortened by 4 bases and J by 4 bases, with 23 bases between the two germline ends. The DNA of the CDR3 is TGCGCCAGCAGCCTAAAAACGAACGGACCGGCACAAAATCAGCCCCAGCATTTT. Its translation: CASSLKTNGPAQNQPQHF.

About this clonotype itself: A read error may explain this, as a much larger clone is one base away. V gene TRBV4-1 combines with J gene TRBJ2-5; D is unresolved. Per germline, CDR1 MGHRA and CDR2 YSYEKL. The CDR3 sequence is 11 residues long. CDR3 in amino acids: CASSQVNEQYF. The CDR3 bases are TGTGCCAGCAGCCAGGTCAATGAGCAGTACTTC.

The V gene is TRBV6-1, the J gene TRBJ2-1; D ambiguous. This CDR3 has 13 residues. Per the germline V gene, CDR1 is MNHNS and CDR2 is SASEGT. V was shortened by 6 bases and J by 6 bases, with 12 bases between the two germline ends. CDR3 amino acids: CASRIGRFNEQFF. CDR3 bases: TGTGCCAGCAGAATCGGACGTTTCAATGAGCAGTTCTTC.

This clonotype was detected a few times. The chain has TRBV7-2 and TRBJ2-3, with TRBD1 matching over 8 bases. Germline V lookup: CDR1 SGHTA, CDR2 FQGNSA. V lost 0 bases to trimming and J lost 10 bases; unmatched junction nucleotides: 3. There are 13 residues in the CDR3. CDR3 protein: CASSLAGQGSQYF. The DNA of the CDR3 is TGTGCCAGCAGCTTAGCAGGACAGGGATCGCAGTATTTT.

This clonotype was picked up a small number of times. This chain joins TRBV20-1 and TRBJ2-1; 11 bases fit TRBD2. The CDR3 consists of 16 residues. V was pared by 6 bases and J by 7 bases, with 14 bases of the junction left unmatched. Germline loops: CDR1 DFQATT, CDR2 SNEGSKA (reference sequence). CDR3 sequence reads: CSARERSGRAGNEQFF. The DNA of the CDR3 is TGCAGTGCCCGGGAGCGTAGCGGGAGGGCAGGGAATGAGCAGTTCTTC.